Sequencing of this TCR beta chain was carried out in a study of T cell responses to AZD1222 COVID-19 vaccine. Overall study results and limits: Within unmutated variant regions lay the reported targets of nearly half of spike-specific TCRs. White British donors predominated, females outnumbered males, and clonal diversity was possibly underestimated.

V gave up 2 bases and J gave up 9 bases, with 9 bases separating them. The CDR3 loop spans 12 amino acids. Profiled with immunoSEQ multiplex PCR; TCRdb holds only in-frame clones, not every one. The table records some 100,000 clones, over 75% of them present only once. This clone was counted a few times. Its antigen remains unidentified. The input for sequencing was peripheral blood, taken on day 0 of AZD1222 vaccination. The receptor was isolated from an adult in good health. This chain uses TRBV12-3 or TRBV12-4 with TRBJ2-3; D ambiguous. This CDR3 is CASSLRRRTQYF. CDR3 in DNA: TGTGCCAGCAGTTTACGGCGAAGGACGCAGTATTTT.